Presented here are 14 T cell receptor beta chains from one specimen sequenced in a study of T cells after yellow fever vaccination. TCRdb recomputed calls from the 5' RACE reads with MiXCR, one row per CDR3 protein. This sample has under 550,000 distinct CDR3 sequences, with roughly a fifth found just once. The sequences come from PBMCs, collected more than 20 days after the first yellow fever vaccination. These receptors originate from a man aged 18 to 30 who received the YFV17D yellow fever vaccine.

In its sample, this clonotype was seen a few times. This sequence joins TRBV2 and TRBJ2-5; weak D call: TRBD2 (6 bases). CDR1 is SNHLY, CDR2 FYNNEI, per germline. The CDR3 has 14 residues. Trimming left V 7 bases short and J 5 bases short, with 17 bases between. CDR3: CASTTSEGLETQYF. The CDR3 DNA sequence: TGTGCCAGCACCACGTCGGAGGGGTTGGAGACCCAGTACTTC.

This sequence joins TRBV24-1 and TRBJ2-1; tentatively, D is TRBD1 (6 bases). V lost 4 bases, J lost 4 bases, and 7 bases lay in between. Germline assignment: CDR1 KGHDR and CDR2 SFDVKD. The CDR3 totals 13 residues. This CDR3 is CATSETGYNEQFF. CDR3 nucleotide sequence: TGTGCCACCAGTGAGACAGGATACAATGAGCAGTTCTTC.

The chain links TRBV7-6 to TRBJ1-2; tentatively, D is TRBD1 (5 bases). The V end was cut by 6 bases, the J end by 6 bases, with 8 bases between. The CDR3 runs 11 residues. Germline loops: CDR1 SGHVS, CDR2 FNYEAQ. The CDR3, as DNA: TGTGCCAGCAGTGGGGGAAATGGCTACACCTTC. Amino acid sequence: CASSGGNGYTF.

The chain has TRBV5-1 and TRBJ1-4; a possible D gene is TRBD1 (5 bases). Germline-derived CDR1 and CDR2 are SGHRS and YFSETQ. The CDR3 contains 14 residues. Trimming stripped 3 bases from V and 6 bases from J, with 12 bases between. The CDR3 reads CASSWGSGDEKLFF. The CDR3 DNA follows: TGCGCCAGCAGCTGGGGGTCGGGCGATGAAAAACTGTTTTTT.

This clonotype turned up a few times. The rearrangement joins TRBV5-5 to TRBJ1-1; D perhaps matches TRBD1 (6 bases). CDR1 is SGHKS and CDR2 is YYEKEE in the germline V gene (reference sequence). There are 13 residues in the CDR3. The V end lost 0 bases, the J end lost 7 bases, and 10 bases lay between the germline ends. The CDR3 region is CASSLAGAREAFF. CDR3 sequence (DNA): TGTGCCAGCAGCTTGGCAGGGGCCCGTGAAGCTTTCTTT.

This rearrangement joins TRBV12-3 or TRBV12-4 to TRBJ2-1, with 8 bases lining up with TRBD2. The trim removed 3 bases at V and 1 base at J, leaving 14 bases unmatched. The CDR3 loop spans 19 amino acids. CDR3 DNA: TGTGCCAGCAGTTTTGTTCTGCGGGGGGCCCGGCTGTCCTACAATGAGCAGTTCTTC. This encodes CASSFVLRGARLSYNEQFF.

This clonotype was detected a few times. This chain connects TRBV12-3 or TRBV12-4 to TRBJ1-5, with D possibly being TRBD1 (6 bases). This CDR3 contains 14 residues. Trimming took 3 bases from V and 4 from J, leaving 10 bases between them. As DNA, the CDR3 is TGTGCCAGCAGTTTCGGACAGACGAATCAGCCCCAGCATTTT. It translates to CASSFGQTNQPQHF.

This clonotype turned up a few times. The rearrangement joins TRBV5-1 to TRBJ2-6; TRBD1 matches 7 bases. Germline values: CDR1 SGHRS, CDR2 YFSETQ. This CDR3 comprises 16 residues. V lost 3 bases, J lost 2 bases, and 5 bases stayed unmatched. For the CDR3, the DNA is TGCGCCAGCAGCTCCACAGGGGTCCCTGGGGCCAACGTCCTGACTTTC. Translated: CASSSTGVPGANVLTF.

The sample holds many counts of this clonotype. This chain links TRBV15 with TRBJ2-2; D not certain. V dropped 4 bases and J dropped 8 bases, with 5 bases sitting between them. Germline CDR1 reads LNHNV; CDR2 reads YYDKDF (reference sequence). The CDR3 length is 11 residues. CDR3: CATSKLGELFF. DNA of the CDR3: TGTGCCACCAGCAAATTAGGGGAGCTGTTTTTT. The full variable domain, rest sourced from reference TRBV15 and TRBJ2-2, is DAMVIQNPRYQVTQFGKPVTLSCSQTLNHNVMYWYQQKSSQAPKLLFHYYDKDFNNEADTPDNFQSRRPNTSFCFLDIRSPGLGDTAMYLCATSKLGELFFGEGSRLTVL.

V is TRBV10-2 and J is TRBJ2-1; the D is unclear. The CDR3 has 12 amino acids. V lost 8 bases and J lost 10, with 15 bases in between. Germline V gives CDR1 WSHSY, CDR2 SAAADI. The CDR3: CASAYHPWEQFF. CDR3 in DNA: TGCGCCAGCGCCTACCATCCCTGGGAGCAGTTCTTC.

The rearrangement links TRBV7-2 to TRBJ2-1; 9 positions agree with TRBD1. This CDR3 has 14 residues. The germline gives CDR1 SGHTA, CDR2 FQGNSA. The J segment lost 9 bases and the V segment lost 3 bases, leaving 6 bases of the junction unmatched. CDR3 sequence reads: CASSLNRGLAEQFF. The CDR3 DNA reads as TGTGCCAGCAGCTTGAACAGGGGGCTCGCTGAGCAGTTCTTC.

This clonotype was detected a few times. The chain carries TRBV20-1 and TRBJ2-1, with D unresolved. With 0 bases removed from V and 2 bases from J, the gap between germline ends came to 8 bases. CDR1 and CDR2 from the germline V gene are DFQATT and SNEGSKA (reference sequence). The CDR3 has 14 residues. As DNA, the CDR3 is TGCAGTGCTAGAGATAGTGCGGCCTACAATGAGCAGTTCTTC. Translating gives CSARDSAAYNEQFF.

In its sample, this clonotype was seen many times. This chain links TRBV18 with TRBJ2-7; 8 nucleotides align to TRBD1. V lost 4 bases and J lost 2; bases outside the gene matches: 7. Looked up from germline, CDR1 is KGHSH and CDR2 is LQKENI. The CDR3 sequence is 15 residues long. CDR3 in DNA: TGTGCCAGCTCACAGAACAGGGGGGCGGCCTACGAGCAGTACTTC. It yields the protein CASSQNRGAAYEQYF.

J is TRBJ1-1 and V is TRBV4-1; D is possibly TRBD1 (6 bases). This CDR3 contains 15 residues. The germline CDR1 and CDR2 sequences are MGHRA and YSYEKL. The V end lost 1 base, the J end lost 6 bases, and 15 bases lay between the germline ends. DNA of the CDR3: TGCGCCAGCAGCCAAGTTACTACAGGGAGCGCTGAAGCTTTCTTT. Translated, it gives CASSQVTTGSAEAFF.